The 25 T cell receptor beta chains given below trace back to one sample, sequenced in a study of blood T cells in healthy people across ages. With a J-beta primer mix and a sample-barcoded 5' primer, a second PCR ran about 6 to 11 cycles. MiXCR was run by TCRdb on the 5' RACE reads, yielding one entry per CDR3 protein. In the table there are approximately 1,100,000 distinct CDR3 sequences, more than 40% of which are singletons. The sequenced material came from blood. These receptor sequences come from a woman aged 55 to 70 in good health.

This rearrangement joins TRBV4-2 to TRBJ2-1; no clear D. The CDR3 has 11 residues. The germline V gene encodes CDR1 LGHNA and CDR2 YNFKEQ. V lost 0 bases to trimming and J lost 10 bases, with 4 bases between them. The CDR3 DNA reads as TGTGCCAGCAGCCAAGAAGACGAGCAGTTCTTC. It encodes CASSQEDEQFF.

The chain has TRBV12-3 or TRBV12-4 and TRBJ1-5; weak D call: TRBD1 (5 bases). The CDR3 is 12 residues long. V was clipped by 4 bases and J by 9 bases, with 10 bases between them. This chain's CDR3 is CASSSGTPPQHF. DNA for the CDR3: TGTGCCAGCAGTTCCGGGACCCCGCCCCAGCATTTT.

This rearrangement joins TRBV15 to TRBJ2-5; 7 bases line up with TRBD1. V shed 1 base and J 0 bases; nucleotides not matched to a gene: 5. Germline V gene data show CDR1 as LNHNV and CDR2 as YYDKDF (reference sequence). CDR3 size: 16 residues. CDR3 in amino acids: CATSRGRGQYQETQYF. CDR3 DNA: TGTGCCACCAGCAGAGGCAGGGGACAGTACCAAGAGACCCAGTACTTC.

This rearrangement joins TRBV6-2 or TRBV6-3 to TRBJ2-7; 8 bases are shared with TRBD1. The ends lost 2 bases at V and 4 bases at J; junction bases unmatched: 13. The germline gives CDR1 MNHEY, CDR2 SVGEGT. This CDR3 is built from 17 residues. CDR3 nucleotide sequence: TGTGCCAGCAGTTACACCCCGGACAGGGATATTAATTACGAGCAGTACTTC. Residues: CASSYTPDRDINYEQYF.

In this sample, this clonotype turned up a few times. This rearrangement joins TRBV9 to TRBJ2-1, with 12 bases matching TRBD2. The length of the CDR3 is 12 residues. Germline V CDR1 and CDR2: SGDLS, YYNGEE. V trimming: 4 bases; J trimming: 13 bases; junction bases outside the gene matches: 3. CDR3 protein: CASSPTSGSQFF. In DNA, the CDR3 is TGTGCCAGCAGCCCGACTAGCGGGAGCCAGTTCTTC.

The genes are TRBV20-1 and TRBJ2-2; 9 nucleotides align to TRBD2. There are 17 residues in the CDR3. The V gene's germline CDR1 is DFQATT and CDR2 SNEGSKA (reference sequence). Trimming at V came to 1 base and at J to 2 bases, leaving 8 bases not matched to a gene. The CDR3 here is CSARVPPSGINTGELFF. CDR3 coding DNA: TGCAGTGCTAGAGTACCGCCTAGCGGGATAAACACCGGGGAGCTGTTTTTT.

The V gene is TRBV29-1, the J gene TRBJ2-1; no firm D call. The J call is uncertain, as TRBJ2-7 better fits the DNA end. The CDR3 consists of 11 residues. Per germline, CDR1 SQVTM and CDR2 ANQGSEA. The CDR3 DNA sequence: TGCAGCGTTGGAGATTACAATGAGCAGTACTTC. It codes for CSVGDYNEQYF.

The CDR3 is CSAVDSKGTQYF. In DNA form, the CDR3 reads TGCAGTGCTGTAGACAGTAAAGGGACCCAGTACTTC. V and J are TRBV20-1 and TRBJ2-5; TRBD1 is a possible D gene (5 bases). This CDR3 contains 12 residues. Between the trimmed V and J ends, which lost 5 bases and 7 bases, there was a span of 14 bases. The germline V gene has CDR1 DFQATT and CDR2 SNEGSKA (reference sequence).

The gene calls are TRBV29-1 and TRBJ1-1, with a possible D match to TRBD1 (5 bases). V lost 4 bases and J lost 7, with 7 bases in between. This CDR3 has 10 residues. Germline-derived CDR1 and CDR2 are SQVTM and ANQGSEA. The CDR3 spells CSVGGGEAFF. The CDR3 region has the DNA TGCAGCGTTGGGGGCGGTGAAGCTTTCTTT.

The CDR3: CASSFSIDRAWGEQFF. The CDR3 DNA reads as TGTGCCAGCAGTTTCTCTATAGATCGAGCGTGGGGTGAGCAGTTCTTC. V gene TRBV12-3 or TRBV12-4 combines with J gene TRBJ2-1; D ambiguous. The CDR3 contains 16 residues. V lost 3 bases to trimming and J lost 9 bases, with 21 bases between them.

The CDR3 here is CASSVSGTSGDNEQFF. CDR3 sequence (DNA): TGTGCCAGCAGCGTCTCCGGGACTAGCGGGGACAATGAGCAGTTCTTC. This sequence joins TRBV11-2 and TRBJ2-1; 13 bases fit TRBD2. Germline V gene data show CDR1 as SGHAT and CDR2 as FQNNGV. CDR3 length equals 16 residues. Trimming cost V 5 bases and J 5 bases; bases outside gene matches: 6.

To note about this clonotype: Its ends do not fully match the called genes, so a read error is possible. The gene calls are TRBV7-9 and TRBJ2-3; D is unclear. CDR1 is SEHNR and CDR2 is FQNEAQ in the germline V gene (reference sequence). This CDR3 spans 16 amino acids. For the CDR3, the DNA is TGTGCCAGCAGCTTAAGTCTGGGCGGAAGCACAGATACGGAGTATTTT. Its protein is CASSLSLGGSTDTEYF.

This chain links TRBV20-1 with TRBJ2-4; weak D call: TRBD1 (5 bases). Per germline, CDR1 DFQATT and CDR2 SNEGSKA (reference sequence). The CDR3 runs to 12 residues. The V gene lost 1 base and the J gene lost 13 bases, with 14 bases spanning the gap. The CDR3 nucleotides are TGCAGTGCTAGAGTCGGTCAGGGAAAACAGTACTTC. Protein: CSARVGQGKQYF.

V and J are TRBV20-1 and TRBJ2-1, with 10 nucleotides matching TRBD2. The CDR3 consists of 15 residues. The germline V gene encodes CDR1 DFQATT and CDR2 SNEGSKA (reference sequence). The V segment lost 4 bases and the J segment 5 bases; nucleotides outside the gene matches: 8. CDR3 amino acids: CSATHLAGVNNEQFF. The CDR3 DNA is TGCAGTGCTACCCACCTAGCGGGAGTAAACAATGAGCAGTTCTTC.

Worth noting for this clonotype: A clone one base away is much larger, so this may be a read error. CDR3 sequence (DNA): TGTGCCAGCAGTGCGGCAGGCGTCTACACCTTC. Its translation is CASSAAGVYTF. The rearrangement joins TRBV12-3 or TRBV12-4 to TRBJ1-2; D is uncertain. There are 11 residues in the CDR3. Trimming pared 5 bases from V and 10 bases from J, leaving 11 bases between.

This chain uses TRBV28 with TRBJ2-5, with 7 bases that match TRBD1. CDR1 MDHEN and CDR2 SYDVKM come from the germline V gene. Trimming at V came to 10 bases and at J to 4 bases, leaving 6 bases not matched to a gene. This CDR3 contains 12 residues. Written as DNA, the CDR3 is TGTGCCACGCAGGGGGTGATAGAGACCCAGTACTTC. Protein sequence: CATQGVIETQYF.

The gene calls are TRBV20-1 and TRBJ2-1; D is undetermined. This CDR3 comprises 13 residues. Germline V gene data show CDR1 as DFQATT and CDR2 as SNEGSKA (reference sequence). Trimming shortened V by 0 bases and J by 8 bases, and 11 bases separated the two germline ends. The CDR3 spells CSARDLSGYEQFF. For the CDR3, the DNA is TGCAGTGCTAGAGATTTATCAGGCTATGAGCAGTTCTTC.

There are a few counts of this clonotype. This chain joins TRBV11-2 and TRBJ2-3; D is undetermined. The germline CDR1 and CDR2 sequences are SGHAT and FQNNGV. This CDR3 contains 17 residues. V dropped 0 bases and J dropped 3 bases, with 16 bases sitting between them. The DNA for the CDR3 is TGTGCCAGCAGCTTAGAGAATACCTTGAACGTGACAGATACGCAGTATTTT. It codes for CASSLENTLNVTDTQYF. Complete variable domain (other parts from reference TRBV11-2 and TRBJ2-3): EAGVAQSPRYKIIEKRQSVAFWCNPISGHATLYWYQQILGQGPKLLIQFQNNGVVDDSQLPKDRFSAERLKGVDSTLKIQPAKLEDSAVYLCASSLENTLNVTDTQYFGPGTRLTVL.

This chain connects TRBV20-1 to TRBJ2-3; TRBD2 aligns across 8 bases. The V segment lost 5 bases and the J segment 6 bases; nucleotides outside the gene matches: 7. In germline, CDR1 is DFQATT, CDR2 SNEGSKA (reference sequence). The CDR3 runs to 13 residues. CDR3 nucleotides: TGCAGTGCTGGGACTAGGATGATGGATACGCAGTATTTT. It translates to CSAGTRMMDTQYF.

The CDR3 protein is CASSPRTGGDEQFF. The CDR3 DNA sequence: TGTGCCAGCAGCCCCAGGACAGGGGGTGATGAGCAGTTCTTC. This chain joins TRBV7-9 and TRBJ2-1, with TRBD1 matching 10 bases. The germline V gene encodes CDR1 SEHNR and CDR2 FQNEAQ (reference sequence). CDR3 length equals 14 residues. V trimming: 5 bases; J trimming: 8 bases; junction bases outside the gene matches: 6. The full variable domain, with the rest looked up from reference TRBV7-9 and TRBJ2-1, is DTGVSQNPRHKITKRGQNVTFRCDPISEHNRLYWYRQTLGQGPEFLTYFQNEAQLEKSRLLSDRFSAERPKGSFSTLEIQRTEQGDSAMYLCASSPRTGGDEQFFGPGTRLTVL.

Points on this clonotype: One end of the junction fails to match germline, which may point to a read error. The V gene is TRBV18, the J gene TRBJ2-7, with D perhaps TRBD1 (5 bases). The CDR3 length is 13 residues. The germline V gene encodes CDR1 KGHSH and CDR2 LQKENI. The DNA for the CDR3 is TGTGCCAGCGCACCAAGTACAGGTTACGAGCAGTACTTC. It yields the protein CASAPSTGYEQYF.

The V gene is TRBV2, the J gene TRBJ2-1, with TRBD2 matching 10 bases. Germline-derived CDR1 and CDR2 are SNHLY and FYNNEI. CDR3 size: 15 residues. Losses at the gene ends were 4 bases for V and 8 bases for J; bases not matched to a gene: 8. The CDR3 region has the DNA TGTGCCAGCAGTGGGACTAGCGGAAGTGCTGATGAGCAGTTCTTC. It is translated as CASSGTSGSADEQFF.

This clonotype has just a few counts. The chain joins TRBV6-5 to TRBJ2-1; possible D gene TRBD1, 5 bases. Between the trimmed V and J ends, which lost 5 bases and 5 bases, there was a span of 19 bases. The CDR3 has 16 amino acids. CDR1 MNHEY and CDR2 SVGAGI come from the germline V gene. The CDR3 loop is CASSRLVGAFNNEQFF. Here the CDR3 DNA reads TGTGCCAGCAGTCGTTTGGTTGGGGCATTCAACAATGAGCAGTTCTTC.

This clonotype appeared a few times. The chain's CDR3 is CSASTMAGNTEAFF. The CDR3 coding sequence is TGCAGTGCTAGTACTATGGCGGGGAACACTGAAGCTTTCTTT. This sequence joins TRBV20-1 and TRBJ1-1; no clear D gene. Trimming took 3 bases from V and 1 from J, leaving 12 bases between them. This CDR3 is 14 amino acids long. Germline V CDR1 and CDR2: DFQATT, SNEGSKA (reference sequence).

The chain has TRBV4-1 and TRBJ2-3, with D unclear. The V gene's germline CDR1 is MGHRA and CDR2 YSYEKL. V was pared by 1 base and J by 5 bases, with 13 bases between. The CDR3 has 15 residues. The DNA for the CDR3 is TGCGCCAGCAGCCAAGTCATGGTACCAAAAGATACGCAGTATTTT. Translation gives CASSQVMVPKDTQYF.